This TCR beta chain was identified in a study of technical replicates of blood from a handful of donors. Here immunoSEQ multiplex PCR was the method, and the copy in TCRdb shows in-frame clones only, minus some. The sample holds over 70,000 clones, just under 95% seen once. The sample holds one count of this clone. Germline V gene sequence: CDR1 LNHDA, CDR2 SQIVND (reference sequence). Trimming took off 8 bases at V and 2 bases at J, with 12 bases between the two ends. The CDR3 extends over 13 amino acids. The sequencing input was T cells isolated from PBMCs. J is TRBJ1-1 and V is TRBV19, with D tentatively TRBD1 (5 bases). The clonotype comes from a human donor in good health. CDR3 DNA sequence: TGTGCCAGTCGGAGGGGTGGAAACACTGAAGCTTTCTTT. Protein product: CASRRGGNTEAFF.